This T cell receptor (beta chain) comes out of a study of PD-1 blockade in mismatch repair-deficient tumors (dated by TCRdb to about 2017). About the investigation overall: The trial enrolled fewer than 90 consecutive patients with approximately twelve mismatch repair-deficient cancer types between 2013 and late 2016, all previously treated and progressing. Tumor-associated T cell clones were tracked in the peripheral blood of patients responding to PD-1 blockade by deep sequencing of TCR CDR3 regions.

The paper as a whole reports these results and caveats: Rapid expansion after pembrolizumab followed by contraction, generally before radiologic responses, was shown by tumor-resident clones, which were often undetectable in blood before treatment.

Libraries were made using the immunoSEQ multiplex PCR assay. Sourced from immuneACCESS, this table was stored by TCRdb with only in-frame sequences that have V and J called. A share of the clones is absent; for the studies checked, an unresolved V gene accounts for under half, and the remainder has no known explanation. The sample includes 100,000 to 150,000 clones, with roughly 90% observed a single time. Jointly, the top ten make up approximately 12% of the sample. The CDR3 sequence holds 13 residues, the cysteine and phenylalanine included. Left in the record is the CDR3 DNA by itself, 39 bases read in frame from the first base. Looking up the germline V gene yields CDR1 KGHSH and CDR2 LQKENI. Between the V and J ends, shortened by 3 bases and 2 bases respectively, the junction contains 8 bases. Mismatch repair deficiency in every enrolled patient was established by polymerase chain reaction or immunohistochemistry. A few patients who responded to pembrolizumab therapy underwent TCR sequencing. In the phase II trial, pembrolizumab PD-1 blockade was tested prospectively in advanced mismatch repair-deficient cancers, no matter which tissue of origin the cancers came from. Serial peripheral blood T cell samples were collected before and at multiple times after starting PD-1 blockade. Blood sampling times were expressed in weeks after the first pembrolizumab dose.

Details on this clone: Its recognized antigen is unknown. Base-call qualities are not available, and no considerably larger clone is one nucleotide away.

This TCR came from an adult with mismatch repair-deficient cancer. The sequence links TRBV18 to TRBJ2-7; the D region possibly corresponds to TRBD2 (5 bases align). This sample comprised peripheral blood, obtained just over 70 weeks after starting pembrolizumab. The CDR3 reads CASSPEGTYEQYF. The nucleotide sequence reads as follows: TGTGCCAGCTCACCTGAGGGAACCTACGAGCAGTACTTC.